This entry lists 21 T cell receptor beta chains sequenced from one sample in a study of technical replicates of blood from several donors. Sequencing was performed with immunoSEQ multiplex PCR; in TCRdb, only in-frame clones are kept and a portion is missing. The profile shows 75,000 to 100,000 clones, around 94% of them singletons. Sequences were obtained from T cells isolated from PBMCs. The source of these receptors is a human donor in good health.

The count of this clone is one. The chain employs TRBV18 and TRBJ1-4; weak D call: TRBD1 (5 bases). In germline, CDR1 is KGHSH, CDR2 LQKENI. V was clipped by 5 bases and J by 0 bases, with 10 bases between them. The CDR3 covers 15 residues. In nucleotides, the CDR3 is TGTGCCAGCTCAGGGACTCTAGCAACTAATGAAAAACTGTTTTTT. This sequence encodes CASSGTLATNEKLFF.

The chain is built from TRBV7-3 and TRBJ2-5, with TRBD2 identical over 7 bases. Trimming cost V 4 bases and J 1 base; bases outside gene matches: 0. This CDR3 contains 13 residues. CDR1 is SGHTA and CDR2 is FQGTGA in the germline V gene. In nucleotides, the CDR3 is TGTGCCAGCAGCTGGACTAGCCAAGAGACCCAGTACTTC. Translated: CASSWTSQETQYF.

The chain combines TRBV18 with TRBJ2-1; 8 bases agree with TRBD2. The length of the CDR3 is 16 residues. After removal of 2 bases from V and 1 base from J, the junction contained 4 bases not matched to a gene. Germline CDR1 KGHSH, CDR2 LQKENI. CDR3 region: CASSPSSGSSYNEQFF. CDR3 bases: TGTGCCAGCTCACCATCGAGCGGGAGTTCCTACAATGAGCAGTTCTTC.

This chain uses TRBV5-1 with TRBJ1-4; 7 bases match TRBD1. V lost 3 bases and J lost 5; bases outside the gene matches: 7. Germline V gene lookup returns CDR1 SGHRS and CDR2 YFSETQ. The CDR3 contains 15 residues. The CDR3, as DNA: TGCGCCAGCAGCTGGACGGGACAGAAAAATGAAAAACTGTTTTTT. The encoded protein is CASSWTGQKNEKLFF.

This chain joins TRBV29-1 and TRBJ2-3; 8 bases map to TRBD1. The CDR3 totals 12 residues. The V gene's germline CDR1 is SQVTM and CDR2 ANQGSEA. Germline trimming cut 5 bases from V and 11 bases from J; bases unmatched to any gene: 9. The CDR3: CSVRDRYLGQYF. The CDR3 DNA follows: TGCAGCGTTCGGGACAGGTACCTCGGGCAGTATTTT.

V usage is TRBV14 and J usage is TRBJ2-3; possible D gene TRBD1, 6 bases. Germline V CDR1 and CDR2: SGHDN, FVKESK. Trimming removed 1 base at V and 7 bases at J, with 18 bases between. CDR3 size: 16 residues. The DNA for the CDR3 is TGTGCCAGCAGCCAAGGGACGACAGGCCTTGAAAATACGCAGTATTTT. As protein: CASSQGTTGLENTQYF.

V and J are TRBV2 and TRBJ2-7, with D unclear. Germline CDR1 SNHLY, CDR2 FYNNEI. This CDR3 is 12 amino acids long. V lost 8 bases and J 6 bases, leaving 14 bases between the germline ends. In DNA form, the CDR3 reads TGTGCCAGCTGCCTCACAGTATCCGAGCAGTACTTC. This translates into CASCLTVSEQYF. Full variable domain (missing parts from reference TRBV2 and TRBJ2-7): EPEVTQTPSHQVTQMGQEVILRCVPISNHLYFYWYRQILGQKVEFLVSFYNNEISEKSEIFDDQFSVERPDGSNFTLKIRSTKLEDSAMYFCASCLTVSEQYFGPGTRLTVT.

V gene TRBV15 combines with J gene TRBJ2-3, with 10 bases aligning to TRBD2. CDR1 is LNHNV, CDR2 YYDKDF, per germline (reference sequence). This CDR3 comprises 17 residues. Trimming took 3 bases from V and 1 from J; bases not matched to a gene: 7. In DNA form, the CDR3 reads TGTGCCACCAGCAGCCTAGCGGGAGTGGTGGGCACAGATACGCAGTATTTT. The encoded protein is CATSSLAGVVGTDTQYF.

This clone was picked up a small number of times. The genes are TRBV29-1 and TRBJ1-1; 7 bases align to TRBD1. This CDR3 has 13 amino acids. Germline V gene data show CDR1 as SQVTM and CDR2 as ANQGSEA. V lost 8 bases and J lost 1; bases outside the gene matches: 7. The CDR3: CSTGQVPNTEAFF. The CDR3 bases are TGCAGCACTGGACAGGTACCGAACACTGAAGCTTTCTTT.

This rearrangement joins TRBV7-2 to TRBJ2-5, with D possibly TRBD2 on 6 matching bases. This CDR3 contains 13 residues. V lost 5 bases and J 4 bases, leaving 11 bases between the germline ends. Germline values: CDR1 SGHTA, CDR2 FQGNSA. The CDR3 DNA reads TGTGCCAGCAGCGGGGGACTCACAGAGACCCAGTACTTC. Translation: CASSGGLTETQYF.

The rearrangement links TRBV19 to TRBJ1-2, with 10 bases that match TRBD1. CDR3 length equals 18 residues. The J segment lost 5 bases and the V segment lost 3 bases, leaving 15 bases of the junction unmatched. From germline, CDR1 is LNHDA and CDR2 SQIVND (reference sequence). This chain's CDR3 is CASSIFGTGVTLRYGYTF. In DNA form, the CDR3 reads TGTGCCAGTAGTATCTTCGGGACAGGGGTAACACTGCGATATGGCTACACCTTC.

The chain employs TRBV29-1 and TRBJ2-5, with D tentatively TRBD2 (5 bases). This CDR3 is built from 12 residues. V lost 7 bases and J 0 bases, leaving 9 bases between the germline ends. CDR1 and CDR2 (germline): SQVTM, ANQGSEA. CDR3 DNA: TGCAGCGGAATAGCGTACCAAGAGACCCAGTACTTC. Protein sequence: CSGIAYQETQYF.

Here the CDR3 reads CSAEGLAGVTGELFF. CDR3 sequence (DNA): TGCAGCGCGGAGGGACTAGCGGGAGTAACCGGGGAGCTGTTTTTT. The rearrangement joins TRBV29-1 to TRBJ2-2; TRBD2 agrees at 14 bases. Germline-derived CDR1 and CDR2 are SQVTM and ANQGSEA. The CDR3 loop spans 15 amino acids. Trimming cost V 7 bases and J 5 bases; bases outside gene matches: 6.

This clone was seen more than once but under ten times. The chain uses TRBV19 and TRBJ1-1; no reliable D call. V was trimmed by 1 base and J by 5 bases, leaving 8 bases between them. The CDR3 has 13 amino acids. Germline V gene lookup returns CDR1 LNHDA and CDR2 SQIVND (reference sequence). The CDR3 sequence: CASSIGLGTEAFF. The CDR3 DNA reads as TGTGCCAGTAGTATAGGGCTCGGGACTGAAGCTTTCTTT. The whole variable domain, remainder taken from reference TRBV19 and TRBJ1-1, is DGGITQSPKYLFRKEGQNVTLSCEQNLNHDAMYWYRQDPGQGLRLIYYSQIVNDFQKGDIAEGYSVSREKKESFPLTVTSAQKNPTAFYLCASSIGLGTEAFFGQGTRLTVV.

The chain uses TRBV6-4 and TRBJ2-3; D is undetermined. Trimming left V 8 bases short and J 2 bases short, with 17 bases between. Germline CDR1 is MRHNA and CDR2 is SNTAGT. This CDR3 contains 15 residues. The CDR3 DNA sequence: TGTGCCAGCTCACCTATGCCCGAGGCCACAGATACGCAGTATTTT. Its protein is CASSPMPEATDTQYF.

The V and J genes are TRBV6-1 and TRBJ2-1, with D perhaps TRBD1 (5 bases). Germline V lookup: CDR1 MNHNS, CDR2 SASEGT. The CDR3 is made up of 12 amino acids. Trimming took 11 bases from V and 6 from J, leaving 14 bases between them. CDR3 region: CALQGNPNEQFF. The CDR3 DNA follows: TGTGCCCTCCAGGGAAACCCCAATGAGCAGTTCTTC.

V gene TRBV19 combines with J gene TRBJ2-7; D is possibly TRBD1 (8 bases). The CDR3 loop spans 17 amino acids. V was shortened by 9 bases and J by 4 bases, with 28 bases between the two germline ends. CDR1 LNHDA and CDR2 SQIVND come from the germline V gene (reference sequence). The CDR3 here is CASARQGRTSVGYEQYF. The CDR3 DNA is TGTGCCAGCGCCCGACAGGGGCGAACTAGCGTGGGTTACGAGCAGTACTTC.

This chain links TRBV27 with TRBJ2-7; D is unclear. CDR1 and CDR2 from the germline V gene are MNHEY and SMNVEV (reference sequence). This CDR3 region has 15 residues. The V end was cut by 5 bases, the J end by 2 bases, with 16 bases between. CDR3 sequence (DNA): TGTGCCAGCAGTGCCCTGGCGCGGCAAACCTACGAGCAGTACTTC. Protein sequence: CASSALARQTYEQYF.

This sequence joins TRBV14 and TRBJ1-4; D unclear. The length of the CDR3 is 13 residues. The V gene lost 3 bases and the J gene lost 7 bases, with 9 bases spanning the gap. The germline gives CDR1 SGHDN, CDR2 FVKESK. In DNA, the CDR3 is TGTGCCAGCAGCCAGTTGGAGGGTGAAAAACTGTTTTTT. Amino acids: CASSQLEGEKLFF.

The chain employs TRBV5-6 and TRBJ1-4; D unresolved. Germline V gene data show CDR1 as SGHDT and CDR2 as YYEEEE. Trimming pared 8 bases from V and 10 bases from J, leaving 12 bases between. There are 11 residues in the CDR3. In DNA, the CDR3 is TGTGCCAGTGTCTCTGGAGGAAAACTGTTTTTT. It specifies CASVSGGKLFF.

This clone has just one count. At the DNA level, this CDR3 is encoded by other sequences in the same sample as well. The chain is built from TRBV28 and TRBJ2-7; 8 nucleotides match TRBD1. CDR1 and CDR2 (germline): MDHEN, SYDVKM. CDR3 length: 13 residues. The V gene end was trimmed by 5 bases and the J gene end by 3 bases; junction bases not matched to a gene: 3. Here the CDR3 reads CASSLGQGYEQYF. The CDR3 nucleotides are TGTGCCAGCAGTCTAGGACAGGGCTACGAGCAGTACTTC.